The 31 T cell receptor beta chains below come from one sample, sequenced in a study of T cells in localized non-small cell lung cancer. Generated by immunoSEQ multiplex PCR, the TCRdb table keeps only in-frame clones and is missing some. The sample records around 130,000 clones, 80% to 90% being singletons. The input for sequencing was peripheral blood, taken before any cancer treatment. These receptors were obtained from a female donor over 55 with stage I lung adenocarcinoma.

The chain combines TRBV30 with TRBJ1-2; TRBD1 agrees at 9 bases. The germline V gene encodes CDR1 GTSNPN and CDR2 SVGIG (reference sequence). Trimming cost V 2 bases and J 5 bases; bases outside gene matches: 15. The CDR3 sequence is 17 residues long. CDR3 sequence (DNA): TGTGCCTGGAGTCCGCCCTTTACGACAGGGGGTAATTATGGCTACACCTTC. Translation: CAWSPPFTTGGNYGYTF. The full variable domain, its missing parts supplied by reference TRBV30 and TRBJ1-2, is SQTIHQWPATLVQPVGSPLSLECTVEGTSNPNLYWYRQAAGRGLQLLFYSVGIGQISSEVPQNLSASRPQDRQFILSSKKLLLSDSGFYLCAWSPPFTTGGNYGYTFGSGTRLTVV.

The V gene is TRBV10-2, the J gene TRBJ2-2; TRBD2 agrees at 10 bases. The CDR3 is 17 residues long. Germline V lookup: CDR1 WSHSY, CDR2 SAAADI. The V gene end was trimmed by 6 bases and the J gene end by 6 bases; junction bases not matched to a gene: 13. The CDR3 reads CASRATPGLAFSGELFF. CDR3 sequence (DNA): TGCGCCAGCAGAGCAACCCCGGGACTAGCGTTTTCCGGGGAGCTGTTTTTT.

This clone was counted a single time. The chain joins TRBV7-6 to TRBJ1-1, with 9 bases matching TRBD1. V was clipped by 5 bases and J by 4 bases; unmatched bases: 5. Germline CDR1 is SGHVS and CDR2 is FNYEAQ. This CDR3 has 14 residues. The CDR3 region has the DNA TGTGCCAGCAGCAGGGGACAGGGAAGCACTGAAGCTTTCTTT. Its translation is CASSRGQGSTEAFF.

V and J are TRBV5-1 and TRBJ1-1; D might be TRBD1 (5 bases). V gave up 1 base and J gave up 3 bases, with 10 bases separating them. Looked up from germline, CDR1 is SGHRS and CDR2 is YFSETQ. The CDR3 totals 14 residues. The CDR3 bases are TGCGCCAGCAGCTTGCTCGGGGGGGACACTGAAGCTTTCTTT. It codes for CASSLLGGDTEAFF.

The chain couples TRBV29-1 to TRBJ1-5, with D perhaps matching TRBD1 (5 bases). Trimming pared 4 bases from V and 8 bases from J, leaving 15 bases between. The germline V gene has CDR1 SQVTM and CDR2 ANQGSEA. This CDR3 comprises 13 residues. The CDR3 loop reads CSVGPSGDEPQHF. For the CDR3, the DNA is TGCAGCGTTGGCCCCTCTGGGGACGAGCCCCAGCATTTT.

As to this clone: Other DNA sequences within the sample encode an identical CDR3. This sequence joins TRBV9 and TRBJ2-7; D possibly corresponds to TRBD2 (5 bases). Trimming left V 0 bases short and J 1 base short, with 8 bases between. The CDR3 sequence is 14 residues long. Germline CDR1 SGDLS, CDR2 YYNGEE. CDR3 in amino acids: CASSVGSGSYEQYF. As DNA, the CDR3 is TGTGCCAGCAGCGTAGGATCGGGGTCCTACGAGCAGTACTTC.

The chain joins TRBV7-9 to TRBJ2-2; either TRBD1 or TRBD2 may supply D (5 bases each). The CDR3 length is 16 residues. The germline V gene encodes CDR1 SEHNR and CDR2 FQNEAQ (reference sequence). V gave up 4 bases and J gave up 1 base, with 13 bases separating them. CDR3 DNA sequence: TGTGCCAGCAGCTCGGACTTTAGGGGGAACACCGGGGAGCTGTTTTTT. This gives the protein CASSSDFRGNTGELFF.

The V gene is TRBV10-2, the J gene TRBJ2-2; 8 bases agree with TRBD2. The V and J ends lost 6 bases and 6 bases, in that order; junction bases with no gene match: 12. This CDR3 region has 16 residues. The germline gives CDR1 WSHSY, CDR2 SAAADI. CDR3 nucleotides: TGCGCCAGCAGCCTCATCGGAGCGCGGGAGGCCGGGGAGCTGTTTTTT. This gives the protein CASSLIGAREAGELFF.

The J gene is TRBJ2-3, the V gene TRBV7-8; D ambiguous. In germline, CDR1 is SGHVS, CDR2 FQNEAQ. CDR3 length: 14 amino acids. V lost 4 bases, J lost 2 bases, and 10 bases lay in between. DNA for the CDR3: TGTGCCAGCAGCTCCGGCACCCTCACAGATACGCAGTATTTT. As protein: CASSSGTLTDTQYF.

This clone was seen a single time. The chain links TRBV18 to TRBJ2-5; D possibly corresponds to TRBD2 (5 bases). V was cut by 5 bases and J by 5 bases, with 12 bases left in between. Germline assignment: CDR1 KGHSH and CDR2 LQKENI. CDR3 size: 13 residues. The CDR3 nucleotides read TGTGCCAGCTCAAACGGGGTTCAGGAGACCCAGTACTTC. Its translation is CASSNGVQETQYF.

This rearrangement joins TRBV27 to TRBJ1-5, with D maybe TRBD1 (6 bases). Germline V gene sequence: CDR1 MNHEY, CDR2 SMNVEV (reference sequence). The CDR3 has 15 amino acids. V was pared by 3 bases and J by 5 bases, with 14 bases between. The CDR3 loop reads CASSLEGQAYQPQHF. In DNA, the CDR3 is TGTGCCAGCAGTTTGGAGGGACAAGCTTATCAGCCCCAGCATTTT.

This chain uses TRBV7-9 with TRBJ2-2; TRBD1 might be the D (5 bases). CDR1 is SEHNR and CDR2 is FQNEAQ in the germline V gene (reference sequence). CDR3 length: 15 amino acids. The V and J ends lost 3 bases and 3 bases respectively, with 11 bases between them. The DNA of the CDR3 is TGTGCCAGCAGCTTGGCGACAGATTACACCGGGGAGCTGTTTTTT. It encodes CASSLATDYTGELFF.

In regard to this clone: This specimen includes other DNA sequences encoding the same CDR3. The chain joins TRBV28 to TRBJ1-4, with 9 nucleotides matching TRBD1. Germline CDR1 MDHEN, CDR2 SYDVKM. J lost 6 bases, V lost 4 bases, and 6 bases had no gene match. This CDR3 has 15 amino acids. The chain's CDR3 is CASSSPGQGHEKLFF. CDR3 sequence (DNA): TGTGCCAGCAGTTCGCCGGGACAGGGCCATGAAAAACTGTTTTTT.

The V call is TRBV7-3, the J call TRBJ2-1, with 7 bases aligning to TRBD2. The CDR3 spans 14 residues. CDR1 SGHTA and CDR2 FQGTGA come from the germline V gene. Unmatched junction bases numbered 15, after V lost 10 bases and J lost 9 bases. The CDR3 is CATGAGAFPGEQFF. Written as DNA, the CDR3 is TGTGCCACCGGGGCGGGAGCTTTTCCGGGTGAGCAGTTCTTC.

This chain links TRBV2 with TRBJ2-3, with a possible D match to TRBD2 (7 bases). The germline CDR1 and CDR2 sequences are SNHLY and FYNNEI. This CDR3 has 15 amino acids. Trimming took 1 base from V and 5 from J, leaving 13 bases between them. The DNA of the CDR3 is TGTGCCAGCAGTGAAGAGGGGGGGCCCAGAGATACGCAGTATTTT. Translation gives CASSEEGGPRDTQYF.

The chain uses TRBV4-1 and TRBJ2-2; D is perhaps TRBD1 (7 bases). The length of the CDR3 is 15 residues. The germline CDR1 and CDR2 sequences are MGHRA and YSYEKL. Trimming took 1 base from V and 7 from J, leaving 13 bases between them. The CDR3 region is CASSQGPGGFGELFF. In DNA form, the CDR3 reads TGCGCCAGCAGCCAAGGGCCAGGGGGGTTCGGGGAGCTGTTTTTT.

The chain combines TRBV10-3 with TRBJ2-2, with TRBD1 identical over 10 bases. The CDR3 totals 16 residues. V trimming: 6 bases; J trimming: 7 bases; junction bases outside the gene matches: 11. The germline V gene encodes CDR1 ENHRY and CDR2 SYGVKD. CDR3 in amino acids: CAISSRDRGFGGELFF. Written as DNA, the CDR3 is TGTGCCATCAGCTCCCGGGACAGGGGTTTCGGCGGGGAGCTGTTTTTT.

The chain links TRBV5-1 to TRBJ2-7; weak D call: TRBD2 (6 bases). V was pared by 3 bases and J by 0 bases, with 16 bases between. CDR3 length: 16 residues. Germline V gene data show CDR1 as SGHRS and CDR2 as YFSETQ. The CDR3 DNA follows: TGCGCCAGCAGCTCGGGGGAGCGACTCAGCTCCTACGAGCAGTACTTC. This sequence encodes CASSSGERLSSYEQYF.

The chain is built from TRBV28 and TRBJ2-7; TRBD2 aligns across 7 bases. Germline assignment: CDR1 MDHEN and CDR2 SYDVKM. The CDR3 has 14 amino acids. V shed 7 bases, J shed 4 bases, and the junction held 10 bases outside the gene matches. CDR3 bases: TGTGCCAGCACCTTAAGTGGGGGAGGGTACGAGCAGTACTTC. Translating it yields CASTLSGGGYEQYF.

This clone came up once. The rearrangement links TRBV28 to TRBJ2-2; 8 nucleotides agree with TRBD1. Germline V lookup: CDR1 MDHEN, CDR2 SYDVKM. This CDR3 is built from 13 residues. Trimming at V came to 10 bases and at J to 7 bases, leaving 8 bases not matched to a gene. In nucleotides, the CDR3 is TGTGCCACATCAGGGGGCGTCGGCGGGGAGCTGTTTTTT. It specifies CATSGGVGGELFF.

The chain carries TRBV5-1 and TRBJ2-6; the match to TRBD2 covers 7 bases. The CDR3 covers 17 residues. Per the germline V gene, CDR1 is SGHRS and CDR2 is YFSETQ. With V trimmed by 4 bases and J by 1 base, 8 bases remained unmatched. The CDR3 spells CASSPEAGRSGANVLTF. CDR3 DNA: TGCGCCAGCAGCCCGGAGGCCGGGAGGTCTGGGGCCAACGTCCTGACTTTC. The whole variable domain, filled in from reference TRBV5-1 and TRBJ2-6, reads KAGVTQTPRYLIKTRGQQVTLSCSPISGHRSVSWYQQTPGQGLQFLFEYFSETQRNKGNFPGRFSGRQFSNSRSEMNVSTLELGDSALYLCASSPEAGRSGANVLTFGAGSRLTVL.

The chain has TRBV15 and TRBJ2-5; D might be TRBD1 (6 bases). Germline assignment: CDR1 LNHNV and CDR2 YYDKDF (reference sequence). CDR3 length equals 14 residues. Trimming cost V 8 bases and J 2 bases, with 15 bases left between them. CDR3 sequence reads: CATGDRDTQETQYF. DNA of the CDR3: TGTGCCACCGGGGACCGGGACACGCAAGAGACCCAGTACTTC.

The chain recombines TRBV25-1 with TRBJ1-4, with unresolved D. Germline V gene data show CDR1 as MGHDK and CDR2 as SYGVNS. The CDR3 consists of 13 residues. The germline V and J ends were trimmed by 7 bases and 7 bases, with 13 bases remaining between them. The CDR3 sequence is CASMDGFSEKLFF. The CDR3 DNA follows: TGTGCCAGCATGGACGGATTCTCTGAAAAACTGTTTTTT.

The chain links TRBV11-3 to TRBJ2-1; D might be TRBD1 or TRBD2, each matching 5 bases. Germline V CDR1 and CDR2: SGHNT, YENEEA. There are 14 residues in the CDR3. Trimming took off 3 bases at V and 0 bases at J, with 6 bases between the two ends. CDR3 amino acids: CASSLRGSYNEQFF. CDR3 in DNA: TGTGCCAGCAGCTTGAGGGGCTCCTACAATGAGCAGTTCTTC.

The chain employs TRBV6-6 and TRBJ2-7; D gene unclear. V lost 6 bases and J lost 2, with 14 bases in between. The CDR3 is made up of 14 amino acids. The germline V gene has CDR1 MNHNY and CDR2 SVGAGI (reference sequence). CDR3 nucleotides: TGTGCCAGCAGACTCACCCCGCAGGCCTACGAGCAGTACTTC. As protein: CASRLTPQAYEQYF.

Note on this clone: Since a much larger clone is just one base distant, this may be a read error. The gene calls are TRBV2 and TRBJ1-1; maybe TRBD1 (5 bases). The germline V gene encodes CDR1 SNHLY and CDR2 FYNNEI. This CDR3 comprises 15 residues. In nucleotides, the CDR3 is TGTGCCAGCAGACAAGGACAAGGAGGGAACATTGAAGCTTTCTTT. This sequence encodes CASRQGQGGNIEAFF.

V is TRBV28 and J is TRBJ2-1, with D maybe TRBD1 (6 bases). This CDR3 has 16 residues. The V end lost 6 bases, the J end lost 10 bases, and 25 bases lay between the germline ends. Germline V gene lookup returns CDR1 MDHEN and CDR2 SYDVKM. The CDR3 DNA sequence: TGTGCCAGCAGGTCTCGAGGACAGCCCCAAAGAGGGGAGCAGTTCTTC. Translation gives CASRSRGQPQRGEQFF.

This clone appeared a few times. The rearrangement joins TRBV7-9 to TRBJ2-5; 12 nucleotides line up with TRBD2. The V segment lost 6 bases and the J segment 4 bases; nucleotides outside the gene matches: 9. Looked up from germline, CDR1 is SEHNR and CDR2 is FQNEAQ (reference sequence). The CDR3 consists of 16 residues. The CDR3 region is CASSRLAGVLGETQYF. CDR3 coding DNA: TGTGCCAGCAGTCGACTAGCGGGAGTCCTCGGAGAGACCCAGTACTTC.

The chain recombines TRBV5-1 with TRBJ2-2, with D possibly called TRBD1 or TRBD2 (5 bases each). The V end was cut by 8 bases, the J end by 0 bases, with 14 bases between. Germline V lookup: CDR1 SGHRS, CDR2 YFSETQ. There are 15 residues in the CDR3. CDR3 bases: TGCGCCAGTAACCGGGACGGCTCGAACACCGGGGAGCTGTTTTTT. Protein sequence: CASNRDGSNTGELFF.

The sample holds one count of this clone. The V call is TRBV10-3, the J call TRBJ1-2, with no clear D. V was trimmed by 2 bases and J by 5 bases, leaving 9 bases between them. Germline CDR1 reads ENHRY; CDR2 reads SYGVKD. The CDR3 spans 13 residues. Here the CDR3 DNA reads TGTGCCATCAGTGAGCTACAGCCTTATGGCTACACCTTC. It translates to CAISELQPYGYTF.

This clone has a single count. This chain joins TRBV18 and TRBJ1-4; no firm D call. Germline V gene lookup returns CDR1 KGHSH and CDR2 LQKENI. Trimming took off 2 bases at V and 4 bases at J, with 5 bases between the two ends. The length of the CDR3 is 13 residues. Here the CDR3 reads CASSPEINEKLFF. For the CDR3, the DNA is TGTGCCAGCTCACCAGAGATTAATGAAAAACTGTTTTTT.